The entry that follows covers one T cell receptor (beta chain) sequence. The data originate from a study of CD8 T cells in Susac syndrome. RNA amounts of 0.5 to 1 ug underwent reverse transcription with random hexamers. TCRdb analysed the immunoSEQ multiplex PCR reads with MiXCR anew, one entry per CDR3 protein. The data contain 200,000 or so distinct CDR3 sequences, 90% to 95% of them seen just once; the ten biggest clones take up approximately 0.13%. CDR1 and CDR2 (germline): SGHVS, FQNEAQ. This CDR3 has 17 residues. V lost 1 base to trimming and J lost 3 bases; unmatched junction nucleotides: 6. The sample consisted of CD8+ T cells from PBMCs. This sequence joins TRBV7-8 and TRBJ2-3; 11 positions agree with TRBD2. The receptor was derived from a human donor with multiple sclerosis. DNA of the CDR3: TGTGCCAGCAGCTTAGGGTTAGCGGGGGGGCCAACAGATACGCAGTATTTT. This encodes CASSLGLAGGPTDTQYF.